This section outlines one T cell receptor (beta chain) sequence together with its context. The antigen is undetermined. These data belong to a study of OX40 agonist ivuxolimab in advanced cancers. About the study: Patients receiving dose escalation had hepatocellular carcinoma, melanoma, renal cell or head and neck cancer.

Assay: immunoSEQ multiplex PCR; the TCRdb copy retains only in-frame clones and omits some. The table lists some 40,000 clones, around 85% of them singletons. Autoimmune disease history or systemic immunosuppression barred patients. Blood samples were obtained at baseline, cycle 4 day 1, and cycle 7 day 1. Notes on the study in general: At 0.1 to 3.0 mg/kg, clonal expansion of CD4+ and CD8+ blood T cells had occurred by week 6.

This CDR3 region has 15 residues. J lost 3 bases, V lost 4 bases, and 10 bases had no gene match. CDR1 SGHKS and CDR2 YYEKEE come from the germline V gene (reference sequence). The chain recombines TRBV5-5 with TRBJ2-7, with TRBD1 matching over 7 bases. Sequenced here: CD4+ or CD8+ T cells sorted from blood, sampled in a trial of the OX40 agonist ivuxolimab. The TCR was taken from an adult with an advanced solid tumor such as melanoma, head and neck, liver or kidney cancer. CDR3 protein: CASSTDRDRRYEQYF. The CDR3 coding sequence is TGTGCCAGCAGCACCGACAGGGACCGCCGCTACGAGCAGTACTTC.